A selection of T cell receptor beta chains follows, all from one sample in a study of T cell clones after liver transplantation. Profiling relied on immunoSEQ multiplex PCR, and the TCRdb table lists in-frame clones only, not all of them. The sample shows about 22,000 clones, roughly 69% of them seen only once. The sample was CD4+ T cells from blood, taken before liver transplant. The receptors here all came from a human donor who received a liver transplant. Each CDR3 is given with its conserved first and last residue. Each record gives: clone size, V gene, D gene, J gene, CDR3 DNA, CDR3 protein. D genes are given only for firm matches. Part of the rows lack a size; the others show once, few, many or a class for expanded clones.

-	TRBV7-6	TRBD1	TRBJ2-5	TGTGCCAGCAGCCATGGACAGGGCCGAGAGACCCAGTACTTC	CASSHGQGRETQYF
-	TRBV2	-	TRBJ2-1	TGTGCCAGCAGTGAAGTTCAGAGAGGGGGTTACAATGAGCAGTTCTTC	CASSEVQRGGYNEQFF
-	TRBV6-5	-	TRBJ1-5	TGTGCCAGCCGGGGGCCCGAGGGCAATCAGCCCCAGCATTTT	CASRGPEGNQPQHF
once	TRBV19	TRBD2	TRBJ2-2	TGTGCCAGTAGTATAGCGAGGTTAGCGGGAGGATTCGGGGAGCTGTTTTTT	CASSIARLAGGFGELFF
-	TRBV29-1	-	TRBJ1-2	TGCAGCGTTCTCTTCGGACAGTATGGCTACACCTTC	CSVLFGQYGYTF
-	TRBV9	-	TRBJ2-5	TGTGCCAGCAGCGTAGCTACAAGGTCCGAGACCCAGTACTTC	CASSVATRSETQYF
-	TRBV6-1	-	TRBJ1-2	TGTGCCAGCAGTGAAGGGGCAGGGAGTTACTATGGCTACACCTTC	CASSEGAGSYYGYTF
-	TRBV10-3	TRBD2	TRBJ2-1	TGTGCCATGGCCCACACAGCGGGAGAGAATGAGCAGTTCTTC	CAMAHTAGENEQFF
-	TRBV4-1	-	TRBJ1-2	TGCGCCACCCGGCGGACGGAGGAGGCTAACTATGGCTACACCTTC	CATRRTEEANYGYTF
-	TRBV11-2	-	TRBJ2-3	TGTGCCAGCAGCTTAGAAGTGTTCGCGGCCCCATGGGATACGCAGTATTTT	CASSLEVFAAPWDTQYF
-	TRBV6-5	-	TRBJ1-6	TGTGCCAGCAGGAAGTCATCCTATAATTCACCCCTCCACTTT	CASRKSSYNSPLHF
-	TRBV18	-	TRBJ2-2	TGTGCCAGCTCACCAAACACCGGGGAGCTGTTTTTT	CASSPNTGELFF
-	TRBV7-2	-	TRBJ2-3	TGTGCCAGCAGCCGGGACCTAGCAGCGGATACGCAGTATTTT	CASSRDLAADTQYF
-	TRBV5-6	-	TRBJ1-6	TGTGCCAGCAGCCTCAGCTGGGATTCACCCCTCCACTTT	CASSLSWDSPLHF